A selection of T cell receptor beta chains follows, all from one sample in a study of shared clonotypes between healthy human individuals. Assay: immunoSEQ multiplex PCR; the TCRdb copy retains only in-frame clones and omits some. Here the sample spans under 1,900,000 clones, approximately 98.5% being singletons. The specimen sequenced was naive CD4+ T cells sorted from blood. These receptors all stem from a young man in good health. The CDR3 runs from the conserved cysteine through the conserved F or W. D genes are given only for firm matches. Clone size is not always given. Where it is, it says once, few, many or a class for expanded clones.

V gene: TRBV18; J gene: TRBJ2-1; clone size: NA; D gene: NA; CDR3 DNA: TGTGCCAGCTCACCACTTCAGGGTTACAATGAGCAGTTCTTC; CDR3 protein: CASSPLQGYNEQFF
V gene: TRBV28; J gene: TRBJ2-1; clone size: NA; D gene: NA; CDR3 DNA: TGTGCCAGCAGTTCCTATGTGGGTAGCGGAAACAACAATGAGCAGTTCTTC; CDR3 protein: CASSSYVGSGNNNEQFF
V gene: TRBV18; J gene: TRBJ2-2; clone size: NA; D gene: TRBD1; CDR3 DNA: TGTGCCAGCTCAAGACAGGGGAACACCGGGGAGCTGTTTTTT; CDR3 protein: CASSRQGNTGELFF
V gene: TRBV5-4; J gene: TRBJ1-1; clone size: NA; D gene: TRBD1; CDR3 DNA: TGTGCCAGCAGCAAAGGGACAGGGAGGATGAACACTGAAGCTTTCTTT; CDR3 protein: CASSKGTGRMNTEAFF
V gene: TRBV7-6; J gene: TRBJ2-1; clone size: NA; D gene: TRBD2; CDR3 DNA: TGTGCCAGCAGCTACGAACCGGGACTACTAGCCAATGAGCAGTTCTTC; CDR3 protein: CASSYEPGLLANEQFF
V gene: TRBV6-1; J gene: TRBJ2-1; clone size: NA; D gene: NA; CDR3 DNA: TGTGCCAGCAGTGAAGCGGGGGGATCTCTCAATGAGCAGTTCTTC; CDR3 protein: CASSEAGGSLNEQFF
V gene: TRBV19; J gene: TRBJ2-2; clone size: NA; D gene: NA; CDR3 DNA: TGTGCCAGTAAAGTCGGCGGGATAGCCGGGGAGCTGTTTTTT; CDR3 protein: CASKVGGIAGELFF
V gene: TRBV28; J gene: TRBJ2-7; clone size: NA; D gene: NA; CDR3 DNA: TGTGCCAGCAGTCAACAGCACTACGAGCAGTACTTC; CDR3 protein: CASSQQHYEQYF
V gene: TRBV10-3; J gene: TRBJ2-7; clone size: NA; D gene: TRBD1; CDR3 DNA: TGTGCCATCAGTGACAGCGGACAGGGCCCCTCCTACGAGCAGTACTTC; CDR3 protein: CAISDSGQGPSYEQYF
V gene: TRBV18; J gene: TRBJ2-2; clone size: NA; D gene: TRBD2; CDR3 DNA: TGTGCCAGCTCACCAGCAAATACCGGGACTAGCGGGGCCGGGGAGCTGTTTTTT; CDR3 protein: CASSPANTGTSGAGELFF
V gene: TRBV2; J gene: TRBJ1-2; clone size: NA; D gene: NA; CDR3 DNA: TGTGCCAGCAGGCCGGATGGCTACACCTTC; CDR3 protein: CASRPDGYTF
V gene: TRBV6-1; J gene: TRBJ2-5; clone size: NA; D gene: NA; CDR3 DNA: TGTGCCAGCAGTGAAGGGGGAGCAAAAGAGACCCAGTACTTC; CDR3 protein: CASSEGGAKETQYF
V gene: TRBV2; J gene: TRBJ1-3; clone size: NA; D gene: TRBD1; CDR3 DNA: TGTGCCAGCAGTGGGGACAGGGGCAACACCATATATTTT; CDR3 protein: CASSGDRGNTIYF
V gene: TRBV5-6; J gene: TRBJ2-2; clone size: NA; D gene: TRBD2; CDR3 DNA: TGTGCCAGCAGCTTGGGACTAGCGGGAGTTTCAGTCGGCGGGGAGCTGTTTTTT; CDR3 protein: CASSLGLAGVSVGGELFF
V gene: TRBV27; J gene: TRBJ2-3; clone size: NA; D gene: NA; CDR3 DNA: TGTGCCAGCAGCCCCCTCGGCCAAGTCACAGATACGCAGTATTTT; CDR3 protein: CASSPLGQVTDTQYF
V gene: TRBV27; J gene: TRBJ1-2; clone size: NA; D gene: TRBD1; CDR3 DNA: TGTGCCAGCAGTTCGCCGGGACAGGGGGCAAATGGCTACACCTTC; CDR3 protein: CASSSPGQGANGYTF
V gene: TRBV29-1; J gene: TRBJ2-3; clone size: NA; D gene: TRBD1; CDR3 DNA: TGCAGCGTCGCTACCGGGACAGTGGGCACAGATACGCAGTATTTT; CDR3 protein: CSVATGTVGTDTQYF
V gene: TRBV18; J gene: TRBJ2-6; clone size: once; D gene: NA; CDR3 DNA: TGTGCCAGCTCACTCCTGGGGGCGGTAGCGCAGAGTAGCTCTGGGGCCAACGTCCTGACTTTC; CDR3 protein: CASSLLGAVAQSSSGANVLTF
V gene: TRBV28; J gene: TRBJ2-1; clone size: NA; D gene: NA; CDR3 DNA: TGTGCCAGCAGGGCCTTGGGGTCCTACAATGAGCAGTTCTTC; CDR3 protein: CASRALGSYNEQFF
V gene: TRBV18; J gene: TRBJ2-5; clone size: NA; D gene: NA; CDR3 DNA: TGTGCCAGCTCACAGGTAGCCCAAGTGGAGACCCAGTACTTC; CDR3 protein: CASSQVAQVETQYF
V gene: TRBV10-1; J gene: TRBJ2-1; clone size: NA; D gene: NA; CDR3 DNA: TGCGCCAGCAGTGTTGGCGGGATTGGCAATGAGCAGTTCTTC; CDR3 protein: CASSVGGIGNEQFF
V gene: TRBV7-2; J gene: TRBJ2-7; clone size: NA; D gene: NA; CDR3 DNA: TGTGCCAGCAGCCTTAGCTCCTACGAGCAGTACTTC; CDR3 protein: CASSLSSYEQYF
V gene: TRBV13; J gene: TRBJ2-5; clone size: NA; D gene: TRBD2; CDR3 DNA: TGTGCCAGCAGCGGTAGCGGGAGTATTGGGGAGACCCAGTACTTC; CDR3 protein: CASSGSGSIGETQYF
V gene: TRBV9; J gene: TRBJ2-7; clone size: NA; D gene: TRBD2; CDR3 DNA: TGTGCCAGCAGCGTGACTAGCGGGGCACTCTACGAGCAGTACTTC; CDR3 protein: CASSVTSGALYEQYF
V gene: TRBV5-1; J gene: TRBJ2-2; clone size: NA; D gene: TRBD1; CDR3 DNA: TGCGCCAGCAGCCTCAGACAGGGGCAGGGCGGGGAGCTGTTTTTT; CDR3 protein: CASSLRQGQGGELFF
V gene: TRBV7-9; J gene: TRBJ2-1; clone size: NA; D gene: TRBD1; CDR3 DNA: TGTGCCAGCAGCTTAGTAGGGACAGCCAACAATGAGCAGTTCTTC; CDR3 protein: CASSLVGTANNEQFF
V gene: TRBV7-6; J gene: TRBJ2-5; clone size: NA; D gene: TRBD2; CDR3 DNA: TGTGCCAGCAGCCACATGGGACTAGCGGGAGGCATACAAGAGACCCAGTACTTC; CDR3 protein: CASSHMGLAGGIQETQYF
V gene: TRBV7-3; J gene: TRBJ2-3; clone size: NA; D gene: NA; CDR3 DNA: TGTGCCAGCAGCTTTTGGCATGTTGGGAATCCAGATACGCAGTATTTT; CDR3 protein: CASSFWHVGNPDTQYF
V gene: TRBV5-1; J gene: TRBJ1-4; clone size: NA; D gene: NA; CDR3 DNA: TGCGCCAGCAGCTTGGACGGAGCAACTAATGAAAAACTGTTTTTT; CDR3 protein: CASSLDGATNEKLFF
V gene: TRBV19; J gene: TRBJ2-2; clone size: NA; D gene: TRBD2; CDR3 DNA: TGTGCCAGTAATCAACCCGGGACTAGTTCCGGGGAGCTGTTTTTT; CDR3 protein: CASNQPGTSSGELFF
V gene: TRBV5-1; J gene: TRBJ1-2; clone size: NA; D gene: TRBD1; CDR3 DNA: TGCGCCAGCAGCTTAGACAGGGGGCCTGGCTACACCTTC; CDR3 protein: CASSLDRGPGYTF
V gene: TRBV28; J gene: TRBJ2-5; clone size: NA; D gene: NA; CDR3 DNA: TGTGCCAGCGCATCCCAAGAGACCCAGTACTTC; CDR3 protein: CASASQETQYF
V gene: TRBV21-1; J gene: TRBJ2-1; clone size: NA; D gene: NA; CDR3 DNA: TGTGCCAGCAGCAAGGCAGGGGCTCCCTACAATGAGCAGTTCTTC; CDR3 protein: CASSKAGAPYNEQFF